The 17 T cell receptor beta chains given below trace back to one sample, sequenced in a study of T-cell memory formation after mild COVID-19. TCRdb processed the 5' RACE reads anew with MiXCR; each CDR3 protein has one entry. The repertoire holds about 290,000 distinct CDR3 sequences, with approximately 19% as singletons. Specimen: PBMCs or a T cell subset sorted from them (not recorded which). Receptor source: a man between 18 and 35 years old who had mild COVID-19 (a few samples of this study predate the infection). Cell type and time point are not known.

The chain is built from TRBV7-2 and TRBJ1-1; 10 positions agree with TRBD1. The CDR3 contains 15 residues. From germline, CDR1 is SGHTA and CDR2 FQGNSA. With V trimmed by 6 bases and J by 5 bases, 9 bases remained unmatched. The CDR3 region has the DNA TGTGCCAGCAGGTCGGTAGGGACAGGGGCTACTGAAGCTTTCTTT. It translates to CASRSVGTGATEAFF.

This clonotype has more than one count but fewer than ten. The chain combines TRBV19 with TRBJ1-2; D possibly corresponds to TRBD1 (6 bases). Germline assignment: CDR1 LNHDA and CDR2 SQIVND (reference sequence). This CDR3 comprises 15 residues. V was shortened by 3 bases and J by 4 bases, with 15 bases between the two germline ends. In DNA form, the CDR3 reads TGTGCCAGTAGTATCGCGAACAGGGACCTCTATGGCTACACCTTC. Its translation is CASSIANRDLYGYTF.

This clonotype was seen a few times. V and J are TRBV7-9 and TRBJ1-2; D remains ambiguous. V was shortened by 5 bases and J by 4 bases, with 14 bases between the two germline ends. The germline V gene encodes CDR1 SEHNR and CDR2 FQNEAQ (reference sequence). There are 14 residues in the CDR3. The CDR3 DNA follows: TGTGCCAGCAGCCCCCCCGGACGTGCCTATGGCTACACCTTC. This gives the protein CASSPPGRAYGYTF.

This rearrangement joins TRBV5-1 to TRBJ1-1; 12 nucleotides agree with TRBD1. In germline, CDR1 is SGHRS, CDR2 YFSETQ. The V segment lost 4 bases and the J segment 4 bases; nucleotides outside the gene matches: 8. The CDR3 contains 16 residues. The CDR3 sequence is CASSPGTGGEGTEAFF. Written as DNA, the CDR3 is TGCGCCAGCAGCCCCGGGACAGGGGGCGAAGGCACTGAAGCTTTCTTT.

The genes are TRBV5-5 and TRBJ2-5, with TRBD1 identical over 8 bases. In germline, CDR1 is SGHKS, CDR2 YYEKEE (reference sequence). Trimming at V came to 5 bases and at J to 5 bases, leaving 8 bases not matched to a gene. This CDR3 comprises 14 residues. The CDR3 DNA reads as TGTGCCAGCAGTCTGGACAGGGTTTTGGAGACCCAGTACTTC. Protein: CASSLDRVLETQYF.

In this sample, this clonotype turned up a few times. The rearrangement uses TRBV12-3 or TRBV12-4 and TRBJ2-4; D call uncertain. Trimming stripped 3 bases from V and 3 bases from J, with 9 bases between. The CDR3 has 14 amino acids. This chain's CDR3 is CASSLGSVKNIQYF. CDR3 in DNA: TGTGCCAGCAGTTTGGGTTCGGTCAAAAACATTCAGTACTTC.

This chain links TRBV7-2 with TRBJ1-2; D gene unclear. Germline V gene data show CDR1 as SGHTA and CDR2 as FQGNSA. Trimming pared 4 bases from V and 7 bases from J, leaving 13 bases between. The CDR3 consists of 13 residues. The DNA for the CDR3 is TGTGCCAGCAGCTCCCCCGAGACCTTTGGCTACACCTTC. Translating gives CASSSPETFGYTF.

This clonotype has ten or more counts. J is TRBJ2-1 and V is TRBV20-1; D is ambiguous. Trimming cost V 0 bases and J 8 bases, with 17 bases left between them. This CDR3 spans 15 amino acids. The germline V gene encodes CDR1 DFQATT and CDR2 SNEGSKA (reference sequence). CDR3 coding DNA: TGCAGTGCTAGAGACACCCATAATCTTCGGGATGAGCAGTTCTTC. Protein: CSARDTHNLRDEQFF.

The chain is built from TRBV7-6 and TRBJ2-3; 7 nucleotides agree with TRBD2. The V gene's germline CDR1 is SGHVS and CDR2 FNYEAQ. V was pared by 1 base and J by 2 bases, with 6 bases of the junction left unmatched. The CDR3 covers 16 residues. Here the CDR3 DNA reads TGTGCCAGCAGCTTAGGACGGGGGGTCTACACAGATACGCAGTATTTT. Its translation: CASSLGRGVYTDTQYF.

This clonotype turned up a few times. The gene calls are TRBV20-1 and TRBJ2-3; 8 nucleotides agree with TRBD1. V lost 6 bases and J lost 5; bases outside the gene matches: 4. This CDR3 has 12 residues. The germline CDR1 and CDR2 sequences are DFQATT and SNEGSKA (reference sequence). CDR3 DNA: TGCAGTGCCATACAGGGGGTAGATACGCAGTATTTT. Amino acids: CSAIQGVDTQYF.

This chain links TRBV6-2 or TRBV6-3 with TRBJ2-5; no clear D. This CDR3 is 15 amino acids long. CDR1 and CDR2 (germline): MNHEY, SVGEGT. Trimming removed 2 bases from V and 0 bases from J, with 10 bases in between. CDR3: CASSYVRQDQETQYF. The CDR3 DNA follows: TGTGCCAGCAGTTACGTAAGGCAGGACCAAGAGACCCAGTACTTC.

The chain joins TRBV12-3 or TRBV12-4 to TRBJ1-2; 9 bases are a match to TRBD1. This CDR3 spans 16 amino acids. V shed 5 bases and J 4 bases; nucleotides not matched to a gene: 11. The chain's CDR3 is CASSPWDREGSYGYTF. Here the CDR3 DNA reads TGTGCCAGCAGTCCCTGGGACAGGGAAGGATCCTATGGCTACACCTTC.

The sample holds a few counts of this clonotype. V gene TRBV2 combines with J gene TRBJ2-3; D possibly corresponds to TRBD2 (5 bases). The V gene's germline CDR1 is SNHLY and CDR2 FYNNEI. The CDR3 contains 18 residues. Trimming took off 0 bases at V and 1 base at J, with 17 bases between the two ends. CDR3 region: CASSEAQDSSWGTDTQYF. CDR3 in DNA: TGTGCCAGCAGTGAAGCCCAGGACTCCTCCTGGGGCACAGATACGCAGTATTTT.

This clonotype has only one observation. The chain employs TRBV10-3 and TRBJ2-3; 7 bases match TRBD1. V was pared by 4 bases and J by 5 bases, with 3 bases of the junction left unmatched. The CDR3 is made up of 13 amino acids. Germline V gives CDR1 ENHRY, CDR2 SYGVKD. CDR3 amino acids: CAISGQGQDTQYF. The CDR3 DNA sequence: TGTGCCATCAGTGGACAGGGTCAAGATACGCAGTATTTT.

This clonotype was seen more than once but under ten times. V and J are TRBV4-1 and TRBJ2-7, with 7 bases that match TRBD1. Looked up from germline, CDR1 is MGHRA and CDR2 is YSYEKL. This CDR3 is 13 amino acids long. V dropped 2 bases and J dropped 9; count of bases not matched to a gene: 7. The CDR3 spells CASSQLGGSGQYF. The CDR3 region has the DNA TGCGCCAGCAGCCAATTAGGGGGCTCAGGGCAGTACTTC.

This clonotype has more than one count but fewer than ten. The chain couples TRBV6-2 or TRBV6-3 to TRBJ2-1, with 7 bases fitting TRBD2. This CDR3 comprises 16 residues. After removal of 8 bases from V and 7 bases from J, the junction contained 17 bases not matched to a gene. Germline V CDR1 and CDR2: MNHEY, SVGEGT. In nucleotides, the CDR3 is TGTGCCAGCGGGCGCCGATTCAGCGGGGCGCCGAATGAGCAGTTCTTC. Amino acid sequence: CASGRRFSGAPNEQFF.

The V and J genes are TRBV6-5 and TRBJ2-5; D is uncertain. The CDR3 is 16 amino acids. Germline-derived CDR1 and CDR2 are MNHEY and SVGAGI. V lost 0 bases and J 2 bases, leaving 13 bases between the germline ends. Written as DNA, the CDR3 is TGTGCCAGCAGTTACTCGAGATTCGAATTACAAGAGACCCAGTACTTC. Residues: CASSYSRFELQETQYF.